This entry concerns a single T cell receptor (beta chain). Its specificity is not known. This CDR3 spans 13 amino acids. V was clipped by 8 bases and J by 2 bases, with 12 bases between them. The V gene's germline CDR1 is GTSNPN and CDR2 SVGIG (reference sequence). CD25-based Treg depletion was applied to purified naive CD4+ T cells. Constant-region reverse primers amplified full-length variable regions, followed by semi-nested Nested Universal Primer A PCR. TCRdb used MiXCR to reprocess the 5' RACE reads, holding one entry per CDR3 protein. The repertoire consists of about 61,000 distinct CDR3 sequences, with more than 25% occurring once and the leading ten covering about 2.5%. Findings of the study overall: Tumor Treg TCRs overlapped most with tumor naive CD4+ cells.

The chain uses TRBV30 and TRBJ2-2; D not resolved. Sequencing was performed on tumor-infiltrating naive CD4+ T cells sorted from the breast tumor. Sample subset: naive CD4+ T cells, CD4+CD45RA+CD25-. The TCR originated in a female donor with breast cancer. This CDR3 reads CAPGRINTGELFF. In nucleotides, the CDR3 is TGTGCCCCCGGACGGATTAACACCGGGGAGCTGTTTTTT.